This paragraph reports one T cell receptor beta chain. What it binds is not known. TCRdb keeps only in-frame clones here, not all; method: immunoSEQ multiplex PCR. In the table there are around 2,000 clones, over 70% of which are singletons. This sample stems from a study of circulating tumor DNA in untreated peripheral T-cell lymphoma. Overall study results and limits: In roughly 77% of patients, tumor-specific clonotypes were identified.

Per the germline V gene, CDR1 is SGHRS and CDR2 is YFSETQ. With 4 bases removed from V and 1 base from J, the gap between germline ends came to 11 bases. The CDR3 spans 14 residues. Before treatment, baseline tumor tissue was collected for sequencing. The gene calls are TRBV5-1 and TRBJ1-1; D is unclear. The specimen was tumor tissue. This sequence originates from a human donor with peripheral T-cell lymphoma. The CDR3 loop is CASSPIGGNTEAFF. CDR3 in DNA: TGCGCCAGCAGCCCGATTGGAGGGAACACTGAAGCTTTCTTT.